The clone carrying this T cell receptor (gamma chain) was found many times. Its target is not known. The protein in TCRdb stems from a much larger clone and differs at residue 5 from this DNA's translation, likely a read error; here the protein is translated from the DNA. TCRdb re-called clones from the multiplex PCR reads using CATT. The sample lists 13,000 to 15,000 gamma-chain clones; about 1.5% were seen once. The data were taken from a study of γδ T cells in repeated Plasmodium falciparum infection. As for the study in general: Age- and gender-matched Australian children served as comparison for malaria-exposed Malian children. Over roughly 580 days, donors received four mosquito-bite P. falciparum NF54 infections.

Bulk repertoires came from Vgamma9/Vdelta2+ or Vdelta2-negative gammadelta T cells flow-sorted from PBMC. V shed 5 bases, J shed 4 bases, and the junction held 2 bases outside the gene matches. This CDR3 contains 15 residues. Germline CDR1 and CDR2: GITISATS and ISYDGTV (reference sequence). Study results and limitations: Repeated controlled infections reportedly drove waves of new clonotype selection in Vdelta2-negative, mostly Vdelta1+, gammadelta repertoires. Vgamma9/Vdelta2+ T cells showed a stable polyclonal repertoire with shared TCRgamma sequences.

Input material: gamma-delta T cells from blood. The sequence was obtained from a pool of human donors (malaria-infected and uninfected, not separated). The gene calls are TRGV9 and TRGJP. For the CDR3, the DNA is TGTGCCTTGTGGGCCCAAGAGTTGGGCAAAAAAATCAAGGTATTT. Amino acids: CALWAQELGKKIKVF.